The 10 T cell receptor beta chains below were found in one sample sequenced in a study of T cell responses to AZD1222 COVID-19 vaccine. TCRdb's copy holds only in-frame clones and misses some; the assay was immunoSEQ multiplex PCR. Of over 130,000 clones in the sample, 80% to 95% were seen once. Sequences were derived from peripheral blood, sampled 28 days after the second AZD1222 dose. The source is an adult who received the AZD1222 COVID-19 vaccine.

The genes are TRBV7-3 and TRBJ2-2; 9 bases are a match to TRBD1. This CDR3 is built from 18 residues. After removal of 4 bases from V and 2 bases from J, the junction contained 11 bases not matched to a gene. The V gene's germline CDR1 is SGHTA and CDR2 FQGTGA. The CDR3 region is CASSSHTLTGGNTGELFF. The CDR3 region has the DNA TGTGCCAGCAGCTCGCACACCCTGACAGGGGGAAACACCGGGGAGCTGTTTTTT.

This clone has only a few counts. This rearrangement joins TRBV7-3 to TRBJ1-1; 7 positions agree with TRBD1. The germline CDR1 and CDR2 sequences are SGHTA and FQGTGA. The V gene end was trimmed by 5 bases and the J gene end by 7 bases; junction bases not matched to a gene: 7. The CDR3 loop spans 13 amino acids. In DNA, the CDR3 is TGTGCCAGCAGCCGGGAGAGGGACAGTGAAGCTTTCTTT. This translates into CASSRERDSEAFF.

The chain has TRBV21-1 and TRBJ2-4; no DNA check was done on the table's D call, TRBD2. TRBV21-1 is deemed a pseudogene. This CDR3 comprises 14 residues. CDR3 in DNA: TGTGCCAGCAGCCACCCTGGGCGGGAGGGGCCCACGTACTTC. It encodes CASSHPGREGPTYF.

The chain combines TRBV28 with TRBJ2-7, with D tentatively TRBD2 (5 bases). V was shortened by 5 bases and J by 0 bases, with 17 bases between the two germline ends. The CDR3 consists of 16 residues. In germline, CDR1 is MDHEN, CDR2 SYDVKM. The CDR3 region has the DNA TGTGCCAGCAGTCCTCCGAGGGCAGCCAACTCCTACGAGCAGTACTTC. Its translation: CASSPPRAANSYEQYF.

The DNA of the CDR3 is TGCAGCTCCCGCACCGGGACAAGGGGGGAGCAGTACTTC. This encodes CSSRTGTRGEQYF. This chain joins TRBV29-1 and TRBJ2-7, with D maybe TRBD1 (6 bases). V dropped 8 bases and J dropped 7 bases, with 21 bases sitting between them. This CDR3 region has 13 residues. CDR1 SQVTM and CDR2 ANQGSEA come from the germline V gene.

The V gene is TRBV7-9, the J gene TRBJ1-5, with 8 bases fitting TRBD1. Germline CDR1 and CDR2: SEHNR and FQNEAQ (reference sequence). The CDR3 length is 16 residues. The J segment lost 5 bases and the V segment lost 3 bases, leaving 9 bases of the junction unmatched. The CDR3 here is CASSFSGGQGHQPQHF. For the CDR3, the DNA is TGTGCCAGCAGCTTCTCAGGGGGCCAAGGCCATCAGCCCCAGCATTTT.

J is TRBJ2-5 and V is TRBV28, with a possible D match to TRBD2 (5 bases). The CDR3 has 15 residues. V lost 5 bases and J 0 bases, leaving 13 bases between the germline ends. Germline V gives CDR1 MDHEN, CDR2 SYDVKM. In DNA form, the CDR3 reads TGTGCCAGCAGTCAGGCCACGGGGAACCAAGAGACCCAGTACTTC. This gives the protein CASSQATGNQETQYF.

This chain links TRBV18 with TRBJ1-4; possibly TRBD1 for D (6 bases). The CDR3 spans 16 residues. The germline V gene encodes CDR1 KGHSH and CDR2 LQKENI. The V end was cut by 2 bases, the J end by 0 bases, with 10 bases between. CDR3 coding DNA: TGTGCCAGCTCACCAGTGGGGGCCACAACTAATGAAAAACTGTTTTTT. This codes for CASSPVGATTNEKLFF.

The chain combines TRBV19 with TRBJ2-7; 9 bases match TRBD1. With V trimmed by 6 bases and J by 4 bases, 4 bases remained unmatched. Germline CDR1 reads LNHDA; CDR2 reads SQIVND (reference sequence). The CDR3 runs to 13 residues. Here the CDR3 reads CASSRDREYEQYF. The CDR3 DNA reads TGTGCCAGTAGCCGGGACAGGGAGTACGAGCAGTACTTC.

This chain connects TRBV2 to TRBJ2-7, with 7 positions matching TRBD2. This CDR3 contains 14 residues. Germline CDR1 is SNHLY and CDR2 is FYNNEI. Germline trimming cut 5 bases from V and 6 bases from J; bases unmatched to any gene: 10. In nucleotides, the CDR3 is TGTGCCAGCAGTCCACCCAAGACTAGCAGCGAGCAGTACTTC. Protein sequence: CASSPPKTSSEQYF.